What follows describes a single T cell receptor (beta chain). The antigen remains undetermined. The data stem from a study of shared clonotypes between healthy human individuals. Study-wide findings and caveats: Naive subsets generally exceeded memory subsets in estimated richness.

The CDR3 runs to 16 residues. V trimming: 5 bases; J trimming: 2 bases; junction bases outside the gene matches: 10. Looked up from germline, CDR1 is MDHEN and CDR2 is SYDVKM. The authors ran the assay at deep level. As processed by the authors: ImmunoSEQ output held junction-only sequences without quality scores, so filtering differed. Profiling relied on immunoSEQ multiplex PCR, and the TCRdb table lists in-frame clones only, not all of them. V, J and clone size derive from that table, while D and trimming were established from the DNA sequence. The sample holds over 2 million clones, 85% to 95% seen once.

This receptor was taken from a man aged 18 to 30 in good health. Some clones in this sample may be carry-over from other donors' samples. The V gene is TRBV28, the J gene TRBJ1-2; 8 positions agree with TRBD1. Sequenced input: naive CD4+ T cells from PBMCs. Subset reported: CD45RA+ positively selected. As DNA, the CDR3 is TGTGCCAGCAGTCCGGGGACAGGCGGACAGAACTATGGCTACACCTTC. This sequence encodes CASSPGTGGQNYGYTF.